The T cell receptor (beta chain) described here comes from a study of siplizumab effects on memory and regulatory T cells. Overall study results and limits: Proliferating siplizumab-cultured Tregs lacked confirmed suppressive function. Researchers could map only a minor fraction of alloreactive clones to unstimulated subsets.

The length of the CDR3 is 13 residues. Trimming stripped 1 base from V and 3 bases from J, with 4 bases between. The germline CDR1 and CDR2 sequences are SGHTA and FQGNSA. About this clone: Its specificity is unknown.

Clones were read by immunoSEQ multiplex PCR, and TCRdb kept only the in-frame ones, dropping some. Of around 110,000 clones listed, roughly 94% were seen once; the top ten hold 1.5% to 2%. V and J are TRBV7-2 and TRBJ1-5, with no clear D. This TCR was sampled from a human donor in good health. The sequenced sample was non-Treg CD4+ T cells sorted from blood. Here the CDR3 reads CASSLDFNQPQHF. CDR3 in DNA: TGTGCCAGCAGCTTAGATTTCAATCAGCCCCAGCATTTT.